These T cell receptor beta chains were read from a single sample in a study of T cells after yellow fever vaccination. Each CDR3 protein gets one entry after TCRdb re-called the 5' RACE reads with MiXCR. In the table there are about 160,000 distinct CDR3 sequences, over 7% of which are singletons. This material consisted of CD8+ T cells sorted from PBMCs, taken 45 days after the yellow fever booster vaccination. The receptors originated from a man between 18 and 35 years old who received the YFV17D yellow fever vaccine. The CDR3 runs from the conserved cysteine through the conserved F or W. A D gene is named only where the DNA matches it firmly. Size tells how often a clone was seen (once, few, many) or the class of an expanded clone, and some rows leave it out.

D gene	clone size	J gene	V gene	CDR3 DNA	CDR3 protein
TRBD2	NA	TRBJ2-1	TRBV20-1	TGCAGTGCTAGAGACGTGACTAGCGGAGCTGGTGAGCAGTTCTTC	CSARDVTSGAGEQFF
NA	few	TRBJ2-1	TRBV4-3	TGCGCCAGCAGTATTGGGGGAACGAGGGGTTCCTACAATGAGCAGTTCTTC	CASSIGGTRGSYNEQFF
NA	many	TRBJ2-7	TRBV5-1	TGCGCCAGCAGCTTAGGTAACTCGCGGAACGAGCAGTACTTC	CASSLGNSRNEQYF
NA	NA	TRBJ2-5	TRBV3-1	TGTGCCAGCAGCCAGAGTCTCGGGGGAGAAGAGACCCAGTACTTC	CASSQSLGGEETQYF
TRBD2	few	TRBJ2-3	TRBV7-9	TGTGCCAGCAGTTACCTCACTAGCGGCACAGATACGCAGTATTTT	CASSYLTSGTDTQYF
NA	few	TRBJ2-5	TRBV7-6	TGTGCCAGCAGCTCAGCAGGCCAAAACCAAGAGACCCAGTACTTC	CASSSAGQNQETQYF
NA	NA	TRBJ2-7	TRBV15	TGTGCCACCAGCAGAAATCCGGGACGAGCCTACGAGCAGTACTTC	CATSRNPGRAYEQYF
TRBD2	NA	TRBJ2-1	TRBV29-1	TGCAGCGCGACCCCGGGGGGGGTCTTAACCGACAATGAGCAGTTCTTC	CSATPGGVLTDNEQFF
NA	NA	TRBJ1-1	TRBV6-5	TGTGCCAGCAGTTACTCCCAGGGGCTCACTGAAGCTTTCTTT	CASSYSQGLTEAFF
NA	few	TRBJ2-7	TRBV7-9	TGTGCCAGCAGCTCACCAGGGACATACGAGCAGTACTTC	CASSSPGTYEQYF
TRBD1	NA	TRBJ2-2	TRBV18	TGTGCCAGCTCGCCCCGGGACAGGGCGCATACCGGGGAGCTGTTTTTT	CASSPRDRAHTGELFF
NA	NA	TRBJ1-4	TRBV7-9	TGTGCCAGCAGCTTAGCCAGGGGTAGTGAAAAACTGTTTTTT	CASSLARGSEKLFF
NA	many	TRBJ1-1	TRBV20-1	TGCAGTGCTAGAGGGGGGAGCACTGAAGCTTTCTTT	CSARGGSTEAFF
NA	few	TRBJ1-1	TRBV7-3	TGTGCCGCCGGAGACAGGACTGAAGCTTTCTTT	CAAGDRTEAFF
NA	NA	TRBJ1-6	TRBV9	TGTGCCAGCAGCGATCCGGGGAATTCTCGGTCACCCCTCCACTTT	CASSDPGNSRSPLHF
TRBD1	NA	TRBJ2-5	TRBV7-9	TGTGCCAGCGGGTCGTCAGGGGGCCTTGGGACCCAGTACTTC	CASGSSGGLGTQYF
NA	few	TRBJ1-2	TRBV27	TGTGCCAGCAGTTTAAGAAGGGCCATGAGGGACTATGGCTACACCTTC	CASSLRRAMRDYGYTF
NA	few	TRBJ2-1	TRBV29-1	TGCAGCGTTGAGACAGGGACTTTATCCTACAATGAGCAGTTCTTC	CSVETGTLSYNEQFF
NA	NA	TRBJ2-3	TRBV7-9	TGTGCCAGCAGCCCCGGGCGGGGCCTTACGGATACGCAGTATTTT	CASSPGRGLTDTQYF
NA	few	TRBJ1-2	TRBV4-3	TGCGCCAGCAGCCAAGATCGCAGACGGTATGGCTACACCTTC	CASSQDRRRYGYTF
NA	many	TRBJ2-7	TRBV12-3/TRBV12-4	TGTGCCAGCAGCCAAGGTAGCTACGAGCAGTACTTC	CASSQGSYEQYF
NA	many	TRBJ2-3	TRBV27	TGTGCCAGCAGTACCCGGACTGTTACTAGCACAGATACGCAGTATTTT	CASSTRTVTSTDTQYF
NA	NA	TRBJ2-3	TRBV6-1	TGTGGCTACAGGGTCCCTAGCACAGATACGCAGTATTTT	CGYRVPSTDTQYF
NA	NA	TRBJ1-4	TRBV7-9	TGTGCCAGCAGCTTCTTCGGGGGTAATGAAAAACTGTTTTTT	CASSFFGGNEKLFF
NA	few	TRBJ1-1	TRBV12-5	TGTGCTAGTGGTTTGGTAACGGGCCTCGCTCTGGGAAACACTGAAGCTTTCTTT	CASGLVTGLALGNTEAFF